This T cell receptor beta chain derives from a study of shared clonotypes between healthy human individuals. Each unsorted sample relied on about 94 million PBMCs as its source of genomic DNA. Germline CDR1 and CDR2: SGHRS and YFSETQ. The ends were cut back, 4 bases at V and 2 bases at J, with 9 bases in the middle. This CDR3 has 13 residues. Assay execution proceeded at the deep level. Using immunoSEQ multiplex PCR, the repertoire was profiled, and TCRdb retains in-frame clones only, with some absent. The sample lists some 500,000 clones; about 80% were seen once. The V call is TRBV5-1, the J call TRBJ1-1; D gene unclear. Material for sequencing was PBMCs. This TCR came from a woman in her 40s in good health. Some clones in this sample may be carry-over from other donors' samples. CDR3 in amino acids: CASSPRDNTEAFF. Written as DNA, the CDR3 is TGCGCCAGCAGCCCCCGAGATAACACTGAAGCTTTCTTT.